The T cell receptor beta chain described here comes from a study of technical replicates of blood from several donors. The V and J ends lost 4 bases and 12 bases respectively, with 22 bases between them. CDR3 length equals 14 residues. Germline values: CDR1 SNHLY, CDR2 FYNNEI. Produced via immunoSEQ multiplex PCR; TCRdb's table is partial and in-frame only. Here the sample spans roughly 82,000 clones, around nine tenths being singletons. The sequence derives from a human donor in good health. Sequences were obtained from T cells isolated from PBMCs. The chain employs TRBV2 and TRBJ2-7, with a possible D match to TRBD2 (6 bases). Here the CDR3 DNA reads TGTGCCAGCAGTGGCCGGGAGTCGAAGAAAATTTTGTACTTC. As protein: CASSGRESKKILYF.